The clone carrying this T cell receptor (beta chain) was recorded many times. This CDR3 has 15 amino acids. V was shortened by 4 bases and J by 1 base, with 12 bases between the two germline ends. Looked up from germline, CDR1 is SGDLS and CDR2 is YYNGEE. The sample originates from a study of blood T cell repertoires in COVID-19. Study overall: Collection of acute and convalescent COVID-19 samples took place in the United States, Italy and Spain. From T cells, B-cell-depleted T cells, or PBMCs came the material, which was cDNA or gDNA.

Under the authors' procedure: Amplification with reference gene primers provided the estimates of nucleated cell counts. TCRdb's table, derived via immunoSEQ multiplex PCR, lists solely in-frame clones and lacks some. V, J and clone size are those of that table, while D and trimming were read from the DNA. The top ten hold more than 20% of the sample, which has 65,000 to 75,000 clones, around 70% seen once. This clonotype originated in a man aged 65 to 79 with acute or convalescent COVID-19. The sequencing sample was made of peripheral blood. The J gene is TRBJ2-1, the V gene TRBV9; weak D call: TRBD2 (6 bases). The CDR3 reads CASSPARGSYNEQFF. CDR3 bases: TGTGCCAGCAGCCCAGCCCGGGGGTCCTACAATGAGCAGTTCTTC.